The 28 T cell receptor beta chains in this list originate from one sample, sequenced in a study of naive and memory T cell subsets. An equimolar mix of two oligonucleotides served as the beta constant-region primer for TRBC1 and TRBC2. TCRdb re-called the UMI-ligation and nested PCR reads with MiXCR, one entry per CDR3 protein. The sample contains 140,000 to 150,000 distinct CDR3 sequences, about 18% of which appear only once. The sample consisted of naive CD4+ T cells from blood. The receptors were sampled from a human donor in good health.

The chain joins TRBV12-5 to TRBJ2-2, with D maybe TRBD1 (6 bases). This CDR3 is built from 15 residues. V dropped 6 bases and J dropped 6 bases, with 17 bases sitting between them. Germline V CDR1 and CDR2: LGHNT, FRNRAP. The CDR3 coding sequence is TGTGCTAGTGGCGCGACCAGGGGAGTAGCCGGGGAGCTGTTTTTT. Translation gives CASGATRGVAGELFF. The full variable domain, rest sourced from reference TRBV12-5 and TRBJ2-2, is DARVTQTPRHKVTEMGQEVTMRCQPILGHNTVFWYRQTMMQGLELLAYFRNRAPLDDSGMPKDRFSAEMPDATLATLKIQPSEPRDSAVYFCASGATRGVAGELFFGEGSRLTVL.

This chain connects TRBV30 to TRBJ1-3; no clear D. This CDR3 has 11 residues. Trimming shortened V by 5 bases and J by 7 bases, and 9 bases separated the two germline ends. Germline CDR1 and CDR2: GTSNPN and SVGIG (reference sequence). The CDR3 DNA follows: TGTGCCTGGTCGTATCGGAACACCATATATTTT. It translates to CAWSYRNTIYF.

This clonotype was counted many times. The chain employs TRBV3-1 and TRBJ2-6, with a tentative D call TRBD2 (5 bases). From germline, CDR1 is LGHDT and CDR2 YNNKEL (reference sequence). Trimming took 4 bases from V and 0 from J, leaving 7 bases between them. The CDR3 is 15 amino acids. CDR3 nucleotide sequence: TGTGCCAGCAGCCCCGGACTCTCTGGGGCCAACGTCCTGACTTTC. This encodes CASSPGLSGANVLTF.

This clonotype was found a few times. The genes are TRBV27 and TRBJ1-2; no clear D. V was shortened by 6 bases and J by 5 bases, with 10 bases between the two germline ends. The CDR3 extends over 12 amino acids. Germline CDR1 reads MNHEY; CDR2 reads SMNVEV (reference sequence). Written as DNA, the CDR3 is TGTGCCAGCAGCCTCGACGGATATGGCTACACCTTC. It specifies CASSLDGYGYTF.

The sample holds a few counts of this clonotype. The CDR3 is CASRRTGLVCTEAFF. The CDR3 DNA reads as TGTGCCAGCAGGAGGACAGGTTTGGTGTGCACTGAAGCTTTCTTT. The chain links TRBV21-1 to TRBJ1-1; TRBD1 is the table's D call, not checked against the DNA. TRBV21-1 is a pseudogene. This CDR3 region has 15 residues.

This clonotype was counted between two and nine times. V usage is TRBV9 and J usage is TRBJ2-7; 7 nucleotides agree with TRBD1. J gave up 5 bases and V 5 bases, and 4 bases lay outside the gene matches. There are 12 residues in the CDR3. Germline CDR1 SGDLS, CDR2 YYNGEE. CDR3 in amino acids: CASSADRDEQYF. The CDR3 coding sequence is TGTGCCAGCAGTGCCGACAGGGACGAGCAGTACTTC.

V usage is TRBV20-1 and J usage is TRBJ2-7; no clear D. The CDR3 extends over 10 amino acids. The germline V gene has CDR1 DFQATT and CDR2 SNEGSKA (reference sequence). V dropped 3 bases and J dropped 5 bases, with 5 bases sitting between them. The CDR3 here is CSASYHEQYF. CDR3 in DNA: TGCAGTGCTAGTTACCACGAGCAGTACTTC.

This clonotype was observed at least ten times. J is TRBJ2-5 and V is TRBV10-3; D might be TRBD2 (5 bases). The CDR3 is 16 residues long. V lost 5 bases, J lost 2 bases, and 18 bases lay in between. In germline, CDR1 is ENHRY, CDR2 SYGVKD. The CDR3 loop reads CAISKNRRSPQETQYF. CDR3 nucleotide sequence: TGTGCCATCAGTAAGAACCGGAGGTCCCCTCAAGAGACCCAGTACTTC.

The rearrangement joins TRBV7-2 to TRBJ1-2; 7 positions agree with TRBD1. The CDR3 runs 14 residues. Trimming cost V 7 bases and J 4 bases; bases outside gene matches: 9. CDR1 SGHTA and CDR2 FQGNSA come from the germline V gene. This chain's CDR3 is CASTKGADGYGYTF. The CDR3 coding sequence is TGTGCCAGCACCAAGGGGGCGGACGGCTATGGCTACACCTTC.

This clonotype appeared a few times. The CDR3 region is CASSLPLAGGSEQFF. CDR3 in DNA: TGTGCCAGCAGCTTGCCACTAGCGGGAGGGAGTGAGCAGTTCTTC. The chain is built from TRBV5-4 and TRBJ2-1; 13 bases agree with TRBD2. CDR3 length: 15 amino acids. Germline CDR1 reads SGHNT; CDR2 reads YYREEE (reference sequence). V lost 1 base and J lost 9; bases outside the gene matches: 4. The complete variable domain, with remaining parts taken from reference TRBV5-4 and TRBJ2-1, reads ETGVTQSPTHLIKTRGQQVTLRCSSQSGHNTVSWYQQALGQGPQFIFQYYREEENGRGNFPPRFSGLQFPNYSSELNVNALELDDSALYLCASSLPLAGGSEQFFGPGTRLTVL.

The J gene is TRBJ2-1, the V gene TRBV6-5; D is ambiguous. CDR1 and CDR2 from the germline V gene are MNHEY and SVGAGI. CDR3 length equals 15 residues. V lost 3 bases and J lost 5, with 14 bases in between. Here the CDR3 reads CASSYSPKGHNEQFF. The CDR3 nucleotides read TGTGCCAGCAGTTATTCCCCCAAAGGGCACAATGAGCAGTTCTTC.

This clonotype was recorded at least ten times. The chain uses TRBV29-1 and TRBJ2-3, with TRBD1 matching over 12 bases. Germline V lookup: CDR1 SQVTM, CDR2 ANQGSEA. Germline trimming cut 3 bases from V and 2 bases from J; bases unmatched to any gene: 0. The CDR3 loop spans 14 amino acids. CDR3 residues: CSVEGQGATDTQYF. The CDR3 bases are TGCAGCGTTGAGGGACAGGGGGCCACAGATACGCAGTATTTT.

The chain is built from TRBV27 and TRBJ2-3; D remains unclear. The CDR3 is made up of 14 amino acids. CDR1 MNHEY and CDR2 SMNVEV come from the germline V gene (reference sequence). V lost 5 bases and J 0 bases, leaving 9 bases between the germline ends. Written as DNA, the CDR3 is TGTGCCAGCAGTCCCATCCCTAGCACAGATACGCAGTATTTT. It translates to CASSPIPSTDTQYF.

This clonotype appeared a few times. V usage is TRBV27 and J usage is TRBJ1-1; D is undetermined. Per germline, CDR1 MNHEY and CDR2 SMNVEV (reference sequence). Trimming took off 0 bases at V and 3 bases at J, with 11 bases between the two ends. The CDR3 extends over 15 amino acids. Here the CDR3 reads CASSLSLEVYTEAFF. The CDR3 coding sequence is TGTGCCAGCAGTTTATCTTTGGAGGTGTACACTGAAGCTTTCTTT.

This sequence joins TRBV5-4 and TRBJ2-5; maybe TRBD2 (5 bases). Trimming removed 0 bases from V and 6 bases from J, with 18 bases in between. CDR1 is SGHNT and CDR2 is YYREEE in the germline V gene (reference sequence). This CDR3 is 16 amino acids long. Written as DNA, the CDR3 is TGTGCCAGCAGCTTGGCCGGAGCGGTCCCGGGGAAGACCCAGTACTTC. Residues: CASSLAGAVPGKTQYF.

The genes are TRBV7-2 and TRBJ2-1; D is perhaps TRBD1 (6 bases). The CDR3 runs 13 residues. Trimming cost V 5 bases and J 5 bases, with 10 bases left between them. Germline V lookup: CDR1 SGHTA, CDR2 FQGNSA. CDR3 in DNA: TGTGCCAGCAGCGCCCACAGGGACAATGAGCAGTTCTTC. This translates into CASSAHRDNEQFF.

V is TRBV7-2 and J is TRBJ2-3; D is possibly TRBD1 or TRBD2 (5 bases each). The CDR3 contains 15 residues. Germline CDR1 SGHTA, CDR2 FQGNSA. The V end was cut by 4 bases, the J end by 4 bases, with 15 bases between. CDR3: CASSSGTVEADTQYF. The CDR3 region has the DNA TGTGCCAGCAGCTCAGGGACGGTCGAGGCAGATACGCAGTATTTT.

The chain is built from TRBV20-1 and TRBJ1-5, with 8 bases aligning to TRBD1. CDR1 is DFQATT, CDR2 SNEGSKA, per germline (reference sequence). V shed 6 bases and J 3 bases; nucleotides not matched to a gene: 7. There are 14 residues in the CDR3. The CDR3 loop is CSAPRGRDNQPQHF. Written as DNA, the CDR3 is TGCAGTGCACCCAGGGGGCGCGACAATCAGCCCCAGCATTTT.

This clonotype was counted a few times. The V and J genes are TRBV20-1 and TRBJ2-3, with TRBD2 identical over 10 bases. The V segment lost 2 bases and the J segment 8 bases; nucleotides outside the gene matches: 13. Germline assignment: CDR1 DFQATT and CDR2 SNEGSKA (reference sequence). The CDR3 is 16 residues long. The CDR3 nucleotides read TGCAGTGCTAGACTCACTAGCGGGGCCCGCAGTGGTACGCAGTATTTT. It is translated as CSARLTSGARSGTQYF.

The chain employs TRBV6-2 or TRBV6-3 and TRBJ2-2; 9 bases match TRBD2. Germline V lookup: CDR1 MNHEY, CDR2 SVGEGT. CDR3 size: 16 residues. J was trimmed by 6 bases and V by 4 bases; bases with no gene match: 9. Here the CDR3 reads CASSSIAGAIAGELFF. The CDR3, as DNA: TGTGCCAGCAGTTCAATAGCGGGAGCGATTGCCGGGGAGCTGTTTTTT.

The chain joins TRBV7-9 to TRBJ1-1, with D possibly being TRBD1 (6 bases). CDR1 is SEHNR and CDR2 is FQNEAQ in the germline V gene (reference sequence). The CDR3 runs 14 residues. Between the trimmed V and J ends, which lost 1 base and 5 bases, there was a span of 11 bases. The CDR3 sequence: CASSLVTGNTEAFF. The DNA of the CDR3 is TGTGCCAGCAGCTTAGTCACAGGGAATACTGAAGCTTTCTTT.

This chain joins TRBV5-1 and TRBJ2-3; 7 bases agree with TRBD2. The CDR3 sequence is 14 residues long. The V gene's germline CDR1 is SGHRS and CDR2 YFSETQ. V trimming: 8 bases; J trimming: 0 bases; junction bases outside the gene matches: 6. The CDR3: CASRLATSTDTQYF. CDR3 bases: TGCGCCAGTCGACTAGCAACTAGCACAGATACGCAGTATTTT. Supplemented by reference TRBV5-1 and TRBJ2-3, the full variable domain reads KAGVTQTPRYLIKTRGQQVTLSCSPISGHRSVSWYQQTPGQGLQFLFEYFSETQRNKGNFPGRFSGRQFSNSRSEMNVSTLELGDSALYLCASRLATSTDTQYFGPGTRLTVL.

There are a few counts of this clonotype. J is TRBJ2-5 and V is TRBV6-5, with 13 bases matching TRBD2. The V gene end was trimmed by 5 bases and the J gene end by 2 bases; junction bases not matched to a gene: 5. CDR3 length: 16 amino acids. In germline, CDR1 is MNHEY, CDR2 SVGAGI. The CDR3 region has the DNA TGTGCCAGCAGTCCTGGACTAGCGGGAGTGCAAGAGACCCAGTACTTC. Protein product: CASSPGLAGVQETQYF.

The CDR3, as DNA: TGCAGTGCTAGGGACCGGGACAGGGGTTGGCCACCCCTCCACTTT. Translated, it gives CSARDRDRGWPPLHF. The chain links TRBV20-1 to TRBJ1-6; TRBD1 matches at 10 bases. CDR1 is DFQATT, CDR2 SNEGSKA, per germline (reference sequence). V trimming: 3 bases; J trimming: 11 bases; junction bases outside the gene matches: 10. CDR3 length equals 15 residues.

The chain joins TRBV18 to TRBJ2-5, with D perhaps matching TRBD2 (6 bases). V was cut by 0 bases and J by 2 bases, with 10 bases left in between. The CDR3 spans 15 residues. Germline V gives CDR1 KGHSH, CDR2 LQKENI. CDR3 residues: CASSPPGLAQETQYF. CDR3 coding DNA: TGTGCCAGCTCACCACCGGGTCTAGCGCAAGAGACCCAGTACTTC.

This clonotype was seen a single time. V and J are TRBV6-5 and TRBJ2-1, with 10 bases lining up with TRBD2. CDR1 MNHEY and CDR2 SVGAGI come from the germline V gene. V shed 5 bases, J shed 1 base, and the junction held 5 bases outside the gene matches. The CDR3 contains 16 residues. In DNA, the CDR3 is TGTGCCAGCAGTCGCCCTAGCGGGGGATCCTACAATGAGCAGTTCTTC. As protein: CASSRPSGGSYNEQFF.

The chain joins TRBV20-1 to TRBJ2-2; D may be TRBD2 (6 bases). Per the germline V gene, CDR1 is DFQATT and CDR2 is SNEGSKA (reference sequence). V was trimmed by 6 bases and J by 0 bases, leaving 14 bases between them. The CDR3 runs to 15 residues. The CDR3 here is CSARSSGPNTGELFF. CDR3 DNA: TGCAGTGCAAGGAGTAGCGGCCCGAACACCGGGGAGCTGTTTTTT.

This clonotype was counted many times. The V and J genes are TRBV6-5 and TRBJ1-5; D gene unclear. The V end lost 5 bases, the J end lost 1 base, and 6 bases lay between the germline ends. The CDR3 loop spans 13 amino acids. Per germline, CDR1 MNHEY and CDR2 SVGAGI. CDR3 residues: CASSRASNQPQHF. In nucleotides, the CDR3 is TGTGCCAGCAGTCGAGCAAGCAATCAGCCCCAGCATTTT.